This TCR beta chain was sequenced for a study of cytomegalovirus exposure and HLA in healthy donors. A remark on this clone: Antigen specificity is unknown.

Study-level findings and limits: There was a cluster of highly shared sequence variants that was likely a sequencing artifact.

Though nominally healthy at sampling, donors likely had unrecorded immune exposures. The PCR used 60 Vbeta and 13 Jbeta primers. Here immunoSEQ multiplex PCR was the method, and the copy in TCRdb shows in-frame clones only, minus some. The sample holds about 190,000 clones; 80% to 85% are singletons and the top ten take roughly 0.75%. This sequence originates from a woman between 18 and 30 years old in good health and CMV-seronegative. Sequencing was carried out using PBMCs.

CDR3 sequence reads: CASSQGERGGYTF. The CDR3 nucleotides are TGTGCCAGCAGCCAAGGCGAGCGGGGAGGCTACACCTTC. The chain joins TRBV14 to TRBJ1-2; unclear D gene. The CDR3 spans 13 residues. The V gene lost 1 base and the J gene lost 8 bases, with 11 bases spanning the gap. Germline V CDR1 and CDR2: SGHDN, FVKESK.